The entry that follows covers one T cell receptor (beta chain) sequence. Its antigen is not known. Since all of the isolated RNA was reverse transcribed, expressed TCRB transcripts were what got sequenced. The data were produced by immunoSEQ multiplex PCR, yet TCRdb's version contains in-frame clones alone and is incomplete. The sample consists of around 180,000 clones, approximately 8.1% of them appearing once. This sample was included in a study of beta chain features in type 1 diabetes. Study summary: No patient-donor differences in age, gender, total cells or subset yield.

CDR1 and CDR2 from the germline V gene are SGHAT and FQNNGV. V was shortened by 5 bases and J by 2 bases, with 12 bases between the two germline ends. This CDR3 has 14 residues. The study's findings and limits: A moderate, significant TCRB CDR3 shortening appeared in type 1 diabetes across four CD4+ subsets.

Sequenced material: central memory CD4+ T cells from blood. This TCR was recovered from a middle-aged woman with type 1 diabetes. The chain has TRBV11-2 and TRBJ1-1, with D uncertain. The CDR3 reads CASSPGPANTEAFF. Here the CDR3 DNA reads TGTGCCAGCAGCCCGGGTCCAGCAAACACTGAAGCTTTCTTT. The full variable domain, its missing parts supplied by reference TRBV11-2 and TRBJ1-1, is EAGVAQSPRYKIIEKRQSVAFWCNPISGHATLYWYQQILGQGPKLLIQFQNNGVVDDSQLPKDRFSAERLKGVDSTLKIQPAKLEDSAVYLCASSPGPANTEAFFGQGTRLTVV.